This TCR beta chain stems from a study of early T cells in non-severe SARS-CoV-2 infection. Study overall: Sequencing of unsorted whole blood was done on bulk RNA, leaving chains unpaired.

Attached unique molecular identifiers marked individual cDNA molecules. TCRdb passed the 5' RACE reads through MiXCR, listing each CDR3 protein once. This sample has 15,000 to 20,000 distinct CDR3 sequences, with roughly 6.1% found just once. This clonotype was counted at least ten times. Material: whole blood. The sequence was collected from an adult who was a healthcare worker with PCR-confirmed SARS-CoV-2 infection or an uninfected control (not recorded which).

The CDR3 loop is CASSWDTNYNEQFF. Written as DNA, the CDR3 is TGTGCCAGCAGCTGGGACACAAACTACAATGAGCAGTTCTTC. This sequence joins TRBV5-5 and TRBJ2-1, with D maybe TRBD1 (6 bases). Germline loops: CDR1 SGHKS, CDR2 YYEKEE (reference sequence). V dropped 3 bases and J dropped 3 bases, with 10 bases sitting between them. The CDR3 consists of 14 residues.